This T cell receptor beta chain was recovered during a study of blood T cell repertoires in COVID-19. Study details: The United States, Italy and Spain were the sources of the acute and convalescent COVID-19 samples. Sources were T cells, B-cell-depleted T cells, or PBMCs; the material itself was cDNA or gDNA.

Sequencing used immunoSEQ multiplex PCR; TCRdb keeps in-frame clones, though not all of them. The sample comprises about 190,000 clones, 80% of which are singletons, and about 7.2% rests with the top ten. Germline-derived CDR1 and CDR2 are LGHNA and YNFKEQ. Trimming stripped 0 bases from V and 2 bases from J, with 20 bases between. This CDR3 region has 19 residues. Sequenced: peripheral blood. The receptor comes from a man in his fifties or sixties with acute or convalescent COVID-19. The chain recombines TRBV4-2 with TRBJ1-5, with D perhaps TRBD1 (5 bases). CDR3 DNA sequence: TGTGCCAGCAGCCAAGATGGTGGAAGGGGTCGGAGCGGCAATCAGCCCCAGCATTTT. Translation: CASSQDGGRGRSGNQPQHF.